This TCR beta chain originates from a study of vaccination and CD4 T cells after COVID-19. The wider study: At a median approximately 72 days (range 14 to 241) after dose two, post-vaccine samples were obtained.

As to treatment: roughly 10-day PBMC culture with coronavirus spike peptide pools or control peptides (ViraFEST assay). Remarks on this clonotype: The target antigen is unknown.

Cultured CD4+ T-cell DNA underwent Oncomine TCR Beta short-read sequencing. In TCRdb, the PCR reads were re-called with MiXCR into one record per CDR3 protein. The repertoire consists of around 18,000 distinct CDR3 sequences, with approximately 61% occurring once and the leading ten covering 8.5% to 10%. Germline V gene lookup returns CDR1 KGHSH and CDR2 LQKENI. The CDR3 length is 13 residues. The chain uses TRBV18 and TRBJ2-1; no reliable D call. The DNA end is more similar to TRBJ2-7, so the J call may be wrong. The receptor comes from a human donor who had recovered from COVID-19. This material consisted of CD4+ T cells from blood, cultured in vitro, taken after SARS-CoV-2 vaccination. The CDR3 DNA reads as TGTGCCAGCTCACCACCGATGGGATACGAGCAGTACTTC. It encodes CASSPPMGYEQYF.